The T cell receptor (beta chain) described here comes from a study of cytomegalovirus exposure and HLA in healthy donors. Study-level results: As a later analysis showed, a missense DCLRE1C variant was linked to trimming of TCR beta V- and J-genes. CMV serostatus stood as the only immune exposure information on hand.

Donors consisted of healthy bone marrow donors. Germline values: CDR1 MNHNY, CDR2 SVGAGI (reference sequence). The CDR3 length is 13 residues. The V end lost 2 bases, the J end lost 0 bases, and 5 bases lay between the germline ends. As for this clone: What it recognizes is unknown.

The PCR made use of 60 Vbeta and 13 Jbeta primers. The repertoire was sequenced with immunoSEQ multiplex PCR; TCRdb's copy has only in-frame clones and lacks some. Of some 170,000 clones in the sample, roughly 76% were seen once. This rearrangement joins TRBV6-6 to TRBJ2-7; unclear D gene. The receptor comes from a young woman in good health and CMV-seropositive. Sequenced material: PBMCs. The CDR3 spells CASSYSSSYEQYF. CDR3 nucleotides: TGTGCCAGCAGTTACAGTAGCTCCTACGAGCAGTACTTC.